One and the same sample provided the 5 T cell receptor beta chains below, sequenced in a study of cytomegalovirus exposure and HLA in healthy donors. Clones were read by immunoSEQ multiplex PCR, and TCRdb kept only the in-frame ones, dropping some. The table shows 150,000 to 200,000 clones, with 65% to 85% occurring only once. Sequenced sample: PBMCs. These TCRs come from a woman between 18 and 29 years old in good health and CMV-seropositive.

The chain couples TRBV4-3 to TRBJ1-3; 7 bases map to TRBD1. The V segment lost 6 bases and the J segment 3 bases; nucleotides outside the gene matches: 8. Germline V CDR1 and CDR2: LGHNA, YSLEER. The CDR3 consists of 15 residues. The CDR3 is CASSPDREFGNTIYF. The CDR3 DNA sequence: TGCGCCAGCAGTCCCGACAGGGAGTTTGGAAACACCATATATTTT.

The V gene is TRBV7-3, the J gene TRBJ2-1; D remains ambiguous. CDR3 length: 14 residues. Germline values: CDR1 SGHTA, CDR2 FQGTGA. Between the trimmed V and J ends, which lost 5 bases and 9 bases, there was a span of 17 bases. Here the CDR3 DNA reads TGTGCCAGCAGCGAAAATAGCCCTGCCCCTGAGCAGTTCTTC. Encoded protein: CASSENSPAPEQFF.

V usage is TRBV5-4 and J usage is TRBJ2-3, with a tentative D call TRBD2 (7 bases). The ends were cut back, 4 bases at V and 1 base at J, with 22 bases in the middle. The length of the CDR3 is 18 residues. The germline V gene encodes CDR1 SGHNT and CDR2 YYREEE (reference sequence). The DNA of the CDR3 is TGTGCCAGCAGCCCCCGGGGTGGCGGGGGCCACCGCACAGATACGCAGTATTTT. This sequence encodes CASSPRGGGGHRTDTQYF.

Here the CDR3 DNA reads TGCGCCAGCAGAGGAGTGGGGAGGGTCGAGCAGTACTTC. Translating it yields CASRGVGRVEQYF. V and J are TRBV4-1 and TRBJ2-7; 7 positions match TRBD2. The V segment lost 6 bases and the J segment 6 bases; nucleotides outside the gene matches: 8. The germline V gene has CDR1 MGHRA and CDR2 YSYEKL. CDR3 length: 13 residues.

This clone was picked up a small number of times. The chain recombines TRBV7-7 with TRBJ2-5; 8 bases line up with TRBD2. Germline CDR1 is SSHAT and CDR2 is FNYEAQ (reference sequence). V was pared by 4 bases and J by 3 bases, with 4 bases of the junction left unmatched. The CDR3 consists of 14 residues. The CDR3 coding sequence is TGTGCCAGCAGCTACGGACTAGCAGAAGAGACCCAGTACTTC. Amino acid sequence: CASSYGLAEETQYF. Full variable domain (rest looked up from reference TRBV7-7 and TRBJ2-5): GAGVSQSPRYKVTKRGQDVTLRCDPISSHATLYWYQQALGQGPEFLTYFNYEAQPDKSGLPSDRFSAERPEGSISTLTIQRTEQRDSAMYRCASSYGLAEETQYFGPGTRLLVL.